This T cell receptor (beta chain) comes out of a study of early T cells in non-severe SARS-CoV-2 infection. Study context: Sequencing was performed on bulk RNA from unsorted whole blood, leaving chains unpaired. Study-wide results and limits: VDJdb matching favored anti-spike CD8 responses, missing private and CD4 specificities.

Unique molecular identifiers were added to individual cDNA molecules. MiXCR was run by TCRdb on the 5' RACE reads, yielding one entry per CDR3 protein. The sample yields about 52,000 distinct CDR3 sequences, 8.2% seen once. The CDR3 is made up of 15 amino acids. V was shortened by 1 base and J by 1 base, with 11 bases between the two germline ends. CDR1 and CDR2 (germline): MGHDK, SYGVNS. There are many counts of this clonotype. Its antigen is unknown. Sequencing was performed on whole blood. This receptor was taken from an adult who was a healthcare worker with PCR-confirmed SARS-CoV-2 infection or an uninfected control (not recorded which). The genes are TRBV25-1 and TRBJ2-7; no clear D gene. CDR3 in DNA: TGTGCCAGCAGTGAATCCCTTACATCATCCTACGAGCAGTACTTC. This gives the protein CASSESLTSSYEQYF.